The 28 T cell receptor beta chains in this list originate from one sample, sequenced in a study of brain metastases from non-small cell lung cancer. Repertoires were generated with immunoSEQ multiplex PCR, while TCRdb's copy carries only in-frame clones and drops some. The sample records fewer than 15,000 clones, approximately 83% being singletons. Input material: primary lung tumor tissue. The receptors here all came from a donor older than 35 with non-small cell lung cancer.

The V call is TRBV4-2, the J call TRBJ1-4; unclear D gene. Germline loops: CDR1 LGHNA, CDR2 YNFKEQ. The CDR3 sequence is 14 residues long. The germline V and J ends were trimmed by 6 bases and 3 bases, with 11 bases remaining between them. As DNA, the CDR3 is TGTGCCAGCAGTCTAGGTAGTCCTAATGAAAAACTGTTTTTT. Encoded protein: CASSLGSPNEKLFF.

CDR3 nucleotides: TGTGCCAGCAGCTTTTGGGTCCGGGTAGTTCTCGAGCAGTACGTC. Its protein product is CASSFWVRVVLEQYV. The chain employs TRBV7-9 and TRBJ2-7; D gene unclear. V gave up 3 bases and J gave up 6 bases, with 18 bases separating them. There are 15 residues in the CDR3. Germline CDR1 is SEHNR and CDR2 is FQNEAQ (reference sequence).

This rearrangement joins TRBV5-1 to TRBJ1-5, with 9 bases matching TRBD1. Germline V gene lookup returns CDR1 SGHRS and CDR2 YFSETQ. J was trimmed by 6 bases and V by 0 bases; bases with no gene match: 4. This CDR3 is 15 amino acids long. The CDR3 sequence: CASSLGTGARQPQHF. CDR3 coding DNA: TGCGCCAGCAGCTTGGGGACAGGGGCTCGTCAGCCCCAGCATTTT.

The rearrangement links TRBV30 to TRBJ1-1; TRBD1 agrees at 7 bases. The CDR3 sequence is 13 residues long. The germline gives CDR1 GTSNPN, CDR2 SVGIG (reference sequence). J was trimmed by 1 base and V by 7 bases; bases with no gene match: 6. CDR3 region: CASQGQTNTEAFF. The CDR3 coding sequence is TGTGCCTCTCAGGGACAGACGAACACTGAAGCTTTCTTT.

The rearrangement joins TRBV6-6 to TRBJ2-2; D uncertain. The V gene's germline CDR1 is MNHNY and CDR2 SVGAGI (reference sequence). V lost 3 bases to trimming and J lost 6 bases, with 8 bases between them. The CDR3 spans 13 residues. The CDR3 sequence is CASSYMVAGELFF. The CDR3 DNA sequence: TGTGCCAGCAGTTATATGGTGGCCGGGGAGCTGTTTTTT.

The V and J genes are TRBV6-5 and TRBJ2-3, with 8 bases aligning to TRBD2. The CDR3 totals 15 residues. Germline lookup yields CDR1 MNHEY and CDR2 SVGAGI. The V gene end was trimmed by 7 bases and the J gene end by 8 bases; junction bases not matched to a gene: 14. This CDR3 is CASTASGRGASTQYF. In DNA form, the CDR3 reads TGTGCCAGCACCGCTTCGGGGCGGGGGGCCAGTACGCAGTATTTT.

This clone has only a few counts. The chain combines TRBV7-9 with TRBJ1-1; tentative D call: TRBD1 (5 bases). Trimming removed 5 bases at V and 0 bases at J, with 13 bases between. Germline loops: CDR1 SEHNR, CDR2 FQNEAQ (reference sequence). This CDR3 comprises 15 residues. The CDR3 is CASSPRTYMNTEAFF. Written as DNA, the CDR3 is TGTGCCAGCAGCCCTCGGACATACATGAACACTGAAGCTTTCTTT.

This clone was recorded only once. CDR3 bases: TGCGCCAGCAGCCAGCGGAGGGTGGAGTATATGAACACCGGGGAGCTGTTTTTT. Translated, it gives CASSQRRVEYMNTGELFF. V gene TRBV5-1 combines with J gene TRBJ2-2; D is possibly TRBD2 (6 bases). V gave up 4 bases and J gave up 1 base, with 20 bases separating them. The CDR3 is 18 amino acids. CDR1 and CDR2 from the germline V gene are SGHRS and YFSETQ.

In its sample, this clone was seen once. This chain links TRBV6-5 with TRBJ2-7; a possible D gene is TRBD2 (5 bases). Germline CDR1 and CDR2: MNHEY and SVGAGI. With 10 bases removed from V and 5 bases from J, the gap between germline ends came to 21 bases. The CDR3 contains 14 residues. CDR3 protein: CATTVTGIIHEQYF. The CDR3 nucleotides read TGTGCCACCACAGTTACCGGGATTATCCACGAGCAGTACTTC.

V is TRBV9 and J is TRBJ1-2, with D unresolved. CDR3 size: 16 residues. The V and J ends lost 5 bases and 4 bases respectively, with 21 bases between them. CDR1 SGDLS and CDR2 YYNGEE come from the germline V gene. CDR3 sequence (DNA): TGTGCCAGCAGTGACCGTGCGGACCCTTTGAGCTATGGCTACACCTTC. Its protein product is CASSDRADPLSYGYTF.

The chain recombines TRBV24-1 with TRBJ2-4, with 7 bases identical to TRBD1. Per germline, CDR1 KGHDR and CDR2 SFDVKD. V gave up 3 bases and J gave up 8 bases; unmatched junction bases: 9. CDR3 length: 15 residues. This CDR3 is CATSDPDRKKDIQYF. The DNA of the CDR3 is TGTGCCACCAGTGATCCGGACAGGAAAAAGGACATTCAGTACTTC.

This chain links TRBV2 with TRBJ1-2; tentative D call: TRBD1 (5 bases). CDR3 length: 12 amino acids. From germline, CDR1 is SNHLY and CDR2 FYNNEI. The V and J ends lost 5 bases and 8 bases respectively, with 12 bases between them. CDR3: CASSYDQGGYTF. For the CDR3, the DNA is TGTGCCAGCAGTTACGACCAGGGAGGCTACACCTTC.

The rearrangement uses TRBV6-5 and TRBJ1-6; tentatively, D is TRBD1 (6 bases). The length of the CDR3 is 12 residues. Germline CDR1 reads MNHEY; CDR2 reads SVGAGI. V lost 10 bases and J lost 14, with 18 bases in between. The CDR3 loop reads CATLGGPQALHF. CDR3 DNA: TGTGCCACCTTGGGGGGGCCCCAGGCCCTCCACTTT.

This clone was detected only a few times. The chain employs TRBV28 and TRBJ2-4; 9 nucleotides align to TRBD2. Germline-derived CDR1 and CDR2 are MDHEN and SYDVKM. CDR3 length: 18 amino acids. V gave up 3 bases and J gave up 0 bases; unmatched junction bases: 9. The CDR3 reads CASSLNTLSGGAKNIQYF. CDR3 sequence (DNA): TGTGCCAGCAGTTTGAACACCCTTAGCGGGGGAGCCAAAAACATTCAGTACTTC.

Turning to this clone: Its ends do not fully match the called genes, so a read error is possible. Other DNA sequences in this sample translate to the same CDR3. The chain couples TRBV12-3 or TRBV12-4 to TRBJ2-3, with 8 bases aligning to TRBD2. CDR3 length: 13 residues. CDR3 in amino acids: CASSFPLRGGEYF. Written as DNA, the CDR3 is TGTGCCAGTAGTTTTCCCCTACGGGGGGGGGAGTATTTT.

This chain joins TRBV7-9 and TRBJ2-5, with D tentatively TRBD1 (5 bases). CDR3 length: 13 residues. CDR1 and CDR2 (germline): SEHNR, FQNEAQ (reference sequence). The germline V and J ends were trimmed by 10 bases and 2 bases, with 14 bases remaining between them. This CDR3 reads CANKDTPQETQYF. The CDR3 nucleotides read TGTGCCAACAAGGACACACCGCAAGAGACCCAGTACTTC.

This clone was seen only once. One end of the junction does not line up with germline, which may come from a read error. The gene calls are TRBV12-3 or TRBV12-4 and TRBJ2-6, with a weak D call TRBD1 (5 bases). This CDR3 is built from 13 residues. The DNA of the CDR3 is TGTGTCGCAGCCCACTCTGGGGCCAACGCCCTGACTTTC. Translated, it gives CVAAHSGANALTF.

This clone was detected only a few times. The chain links TRBV9 to TRBJ1-6; perhaps TRBD1 as D (6 bases). Germline loops: CDR1 SGDLS, CDR2 YYNGEE. The CDR3 contains 15 residues. V lost 0 bases and J 10 bases, leaving 14 bases between the germline ends. The CDR3 sequence is CASSVDAGVGSPLHF. Here the CDR3 DNA reads TGTGCCAGCAGCGTAGATGCAGGGGTGGGCTCACCCCTCCACTTT.

The chain links TRBV2 to TRBJ1-2; D uncertain. The CDR3 totals 10 residues. Germline V lookup: CDR1 SNHLY, CDR2 FYNNEI. Trimming pared 11 bases from V and 7 bases from J, leaving 11 bases between. As DNA, the CDR3 is TGTGCCGGCCGACCAGGTGGCTACACCTTC. Translation gives CAGRPGGYTF.

The chain recombines TRBV19 with TRBJ1-5; D remains ambiguous. V was shortened by 1 base and J by 1 base, with 11 bases between the two germline ends. The CDR3 spans 16 residues. Germline V gives CDR1 LNHDA, CDR2 SQIVND (reference sequence). CDR3 protein: CASSIGSVRSNQPQHF. In DNA, the CDR3 is TGTGCCAGTAGTATAGGGTCAGTCCGAAGCAATCAGCCCCAGCATTTT.

The chain joins TRBV18 to TRBJ1-1; D unresolved. V was trimmed by 3 bases and J by 2 bases, leaving 10 bases between them. The germline V gene has CDR1 KGHSH and CDR2 LQKENI. CDR3 length equals 14 residues. The CDR3 DNA sequence: TGTGCCAGCTCACCCTCCTCGAGAAACACTGAAGCTTTCTTT. Protein: CASSPSSRNTEAFF.

V and J are TRBV20-1 and TRBJ2-1, with a possible D match to TRBD2 (5 bases). V dropped 6 bases and J dropped 10 bases, with 13 bases sitting between them. CDR3 size: 11 residues. Germline CDR1 DFQATT, CDR2 SNEGSKA (reference sequence). The CDR3 region has the DNA TGCAGTGCCCCAGCGGACGGCGAGCAGTTCTTC. Its translation is CSAPADGEQFF.

The chain combines TRBV18 with TRBJ2-2; no clear D gene. The CDR3 totals 15 residues. V was trimmed by 2 bases and J by 0 bases, leaving 7 bases between them. Germline V CDR1 and CDR2: KGHSH, LQKENI. The DNA of the CDR3 is TGTGCCAGCTCACCAACGCAATCGAACACCGGGGAGCTGTTTTTT. It yields the protein CASSPTQSNTGELFF.

On this clone: A much larger clone lies one base from this, so it may be a read error. The chain has TRBV2 and TRBJ1-3; maybe TRBD1 (5 bases). This CDR3 has 17 amino acids. Per the germline V gene, CDR1 is SNHLY and CDR2 is FYNNEI. CDR3 residues: CVSSRTTQANSGNTIYF. The CDR3 DNA reads TGTGTCAGCAGTAGAACCACACAGGCAAACTCTGGAAACACCATATATTTT.

This chain uses TRBV2 with TRBJ2-3, with TRBD2 matching over 9 bases. This CDR3 has 18 residues. Trimming cost V 7 bases and J 0 bases; bases outside gene matches: 14. Germline V lookup: CDR1 SNHLY, CDR2 FYNNEI. CDR3 DNA sequence: TGTGCCAGCAAAAGAGGAGCGGGGGGTCCCCTTAGCACAGATACGCAGTATTTT. Translation: CASKRGAGGPLSTDTQYF.

The rearrangement links TRBV18 to TRBJ2-3, with D perhaps assigned TRBD1 or TRBD2 (5 bases each). Germline V CDR1 and CDR2: KGHSH, LQKENI. V dropped 4 bases and J dropped 3 bases, with 20 bases sitting between them. This CDR3 spans 17 amino acids. The CDR3 reads CASSLLPGTTLTDTQYF. The CDR3 region has the DNA TGTGCCAGCTCACTTCTGCCGGGGACCACACTTACAGATACGCAGTATTTT. The entire variable domain, with the rest obtained from reference TRBV18 and TRBJ2-3, is as follows: NAGVMQNPRHLVRRRGQEARLRCSPMKGHSHVYWYRQLPEEGLKFMVYLQKENIIDESGMPKERFSAEFPKEGPSILRIQQVVRGDSAAYFCASSLLPGTTLTDTQYFGPGTRLTVL.

The chain carries TRBV7-8 and TRBJ2-6, with D maybe TRBD1 (6 bases). V was trimmed by 5 bases and J by 0 bases, leaving 14 bases between them. Germline assignment: CDR1 SGHVS and CDR2 FQNEAQ. The CDR3 runs to 17 residues. The CDR3 here is CASSPRTASSGANVLTF. The CDR3 region has the DNA TGTGCCAGCAGCCCTAGGACAGCAAGCTCTGGGGCCAACGTCCTGACTTTC.

The chain is built from TRBV14 and TRBJ2-7, with 7 bases matching TRBD2. J lost 6 bases, V lost 8 bases, and 7 bases had no gene match. Germline lookup yields CDR1 SGHDN and CDR2 FVKESK. This CDR3 is built from 12 residues. The CDR3 coding sequence is TGTGCCAGCGGGGGGGTTACAACCGAGCAGTACTTC. This sequence encodes CASGGVTTEQYF.